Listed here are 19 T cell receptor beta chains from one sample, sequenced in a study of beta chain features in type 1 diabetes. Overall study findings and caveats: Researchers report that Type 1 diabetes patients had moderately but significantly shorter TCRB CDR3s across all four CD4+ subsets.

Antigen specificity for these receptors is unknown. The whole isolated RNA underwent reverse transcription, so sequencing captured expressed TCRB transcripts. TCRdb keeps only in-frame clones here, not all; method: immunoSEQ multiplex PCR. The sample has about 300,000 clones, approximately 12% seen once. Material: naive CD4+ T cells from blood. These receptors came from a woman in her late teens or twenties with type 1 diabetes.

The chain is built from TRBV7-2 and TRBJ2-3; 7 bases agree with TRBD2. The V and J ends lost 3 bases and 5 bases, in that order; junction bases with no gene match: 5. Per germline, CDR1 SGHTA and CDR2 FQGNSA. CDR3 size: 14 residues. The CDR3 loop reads CASSFPGGGDTQYF. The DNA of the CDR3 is TGTGCCAGCAGCTTCCCGGGAGGCGGAGATACGCAGTATTTT.

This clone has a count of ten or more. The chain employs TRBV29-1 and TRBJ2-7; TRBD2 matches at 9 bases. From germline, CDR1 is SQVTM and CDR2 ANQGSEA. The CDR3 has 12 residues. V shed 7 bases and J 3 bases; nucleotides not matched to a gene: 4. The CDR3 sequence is CSATSGLYEQYF. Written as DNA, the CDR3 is TGCAGCGCGACTAGCGGTCTCTACGAGCAGTACTTC.

CDR3 sequence: CASSQRPTRSGTDTQYF. The CDR3, as DNA: TGTGCCAGCAGCCAAAGACCTACGAGGAGCGGCACAGATACGCAGTATTTT. The chain couples TRBV7-9 to TRBJ2-3, with D hard to call. Trimming stripped 5 bases from V and 1 base from J, with 19 bases between. The CDR3 has 17 residues. Germline V gene sequence: CDR1 SEHNR, CDR2 FQNEAQ (reference sequence).

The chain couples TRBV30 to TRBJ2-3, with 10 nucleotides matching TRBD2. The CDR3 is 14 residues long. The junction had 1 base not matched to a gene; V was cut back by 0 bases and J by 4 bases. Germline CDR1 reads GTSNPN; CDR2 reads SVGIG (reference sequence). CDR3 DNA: TGTGCCTGGAGTGTAGGGACTAGCGCAGATACGCAGTATTTT. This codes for CAWSVGTSADTQYF.

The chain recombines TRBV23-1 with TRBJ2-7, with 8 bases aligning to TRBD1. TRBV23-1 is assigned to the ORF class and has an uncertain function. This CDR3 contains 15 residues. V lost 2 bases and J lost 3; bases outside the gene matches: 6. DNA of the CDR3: TGCGCCAGCAGTCAACCGGGGACAGGAGACTACGAGCAGTACTTC. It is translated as CASSQPGTGDYEQYF.

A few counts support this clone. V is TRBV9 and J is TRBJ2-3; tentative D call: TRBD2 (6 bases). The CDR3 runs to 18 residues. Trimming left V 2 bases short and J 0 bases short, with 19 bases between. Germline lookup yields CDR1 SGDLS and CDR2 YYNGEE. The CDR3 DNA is TGTGCCAGCAGCGTCCCCCGACAAGCGGGCGTGAGCACAGATACGCAGTATTTT. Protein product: CASSVPRQAGVSTDTQYF.

CDR3 amino acids: CASNPLGSPETQYF. CDR3 sequence (DNA): TGTGCCAGCAACCCACTAGGTAGTCCCGAGACCCAGTACTTC. The rearrangement joins TRBV7-7 to TRBJ2-5, with D perhaps matching TRBD2 (5 bases). There are 14 residues in the CDR3. The V end lost 7 bases, the J end lost 5 bases, and 17 bases lay between the germline ends. Germline V gives CDR1 SSHAT, CDR2 FNYEAQ (reference sequence). Variable domain in full (rest from reference TRBV7-7 and TRBJ2-5): GAGVSQSPRYKVTKRGQDVTLRCDPISSHATLYWYQQALGQGPEFLTYFNYEAQPDKSGLPSDRFSAERPEGSISTLTIQRTEQRDSAMYRCASNPLGSPETQYFGPGTRLLVL.

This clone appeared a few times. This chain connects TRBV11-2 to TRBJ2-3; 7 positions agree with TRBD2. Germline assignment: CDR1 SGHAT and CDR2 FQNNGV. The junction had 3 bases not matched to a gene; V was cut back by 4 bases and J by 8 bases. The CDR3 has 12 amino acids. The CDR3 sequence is CASSSWGGTQYF. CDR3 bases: TGTGCCAGCAGCTCTTGGGGGGGTACGCAGTATTTT. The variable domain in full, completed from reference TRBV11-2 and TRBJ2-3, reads EAGVAQSPRYKIIEKRQSVAFWCNPISGHATLYWYQQILGQGPKLLIQFQNNGVVDDSQLPKDRFSAERLKGVDSTLKIQPAKLEDSAVYLCASSSWGGTQYFGPGTRLTVL.

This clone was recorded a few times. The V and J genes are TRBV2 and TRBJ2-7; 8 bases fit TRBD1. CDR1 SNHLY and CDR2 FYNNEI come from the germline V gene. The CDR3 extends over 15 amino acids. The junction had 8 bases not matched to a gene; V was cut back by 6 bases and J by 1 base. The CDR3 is CASSSAGTGSYEQYV. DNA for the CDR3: TGTGCCAGCAGCTCCGCCGGGACAGGTTCCTACGAGCAGTACGTC.

CDR3 DNA sequence: TGTGCCAGCAGCTTGACTAGCTCTTACGAGCAGTACGTC. It encodes CASSLTSSYEQYV. The V call is TRBV11-3, the J call TRBJ2-7; 7 bases are shared with TRBD2. J gave up 4 bases and V 3 bases, and 3 bases lay outside the gene matches. Germline V CDR1 and CDR2: SGHNT, YENEEA. The CDR3 extends over 13 amino acids.

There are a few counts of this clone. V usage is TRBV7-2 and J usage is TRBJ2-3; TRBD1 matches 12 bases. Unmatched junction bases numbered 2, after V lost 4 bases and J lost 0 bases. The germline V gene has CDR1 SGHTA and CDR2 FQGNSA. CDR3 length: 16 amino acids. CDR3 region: CASSSGQGASTDTQYF. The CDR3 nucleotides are TGTGCCAGCAGCTCGGGACAGGGGGCTAGCACAGATACGCAGTATTTT.

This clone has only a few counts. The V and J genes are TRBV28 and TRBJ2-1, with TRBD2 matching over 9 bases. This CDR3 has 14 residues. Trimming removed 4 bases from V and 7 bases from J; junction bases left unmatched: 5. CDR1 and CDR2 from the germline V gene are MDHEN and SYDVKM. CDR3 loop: CASSSGTSLNEQFF. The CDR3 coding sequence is TGTGCCAGCAGTTCAGGGACTAGCTTAAATGAGCAGTTCTTC.

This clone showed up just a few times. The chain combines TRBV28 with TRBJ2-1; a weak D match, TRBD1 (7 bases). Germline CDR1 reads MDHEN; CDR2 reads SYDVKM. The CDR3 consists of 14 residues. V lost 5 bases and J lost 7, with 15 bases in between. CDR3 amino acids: CASSPEGAANEQFF. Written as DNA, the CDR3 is TGTGCCAGCAGTCCGGAGGGGGCCGCGAATGAGCAGTTCTTC.

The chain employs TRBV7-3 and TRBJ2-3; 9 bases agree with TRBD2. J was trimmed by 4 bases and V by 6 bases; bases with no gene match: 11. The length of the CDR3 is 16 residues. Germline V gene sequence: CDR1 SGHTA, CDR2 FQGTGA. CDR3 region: CASSSGLAGAADTQYF. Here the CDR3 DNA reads TGTGCCAGCAGTTCCGGTTTAGCGGGAGCCGCAGATACGCAGTATTTT. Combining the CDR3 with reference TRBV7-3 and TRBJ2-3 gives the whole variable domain GAGVSQTPSNKVTEKGKYVELRCDPISGHTALYWYRQSLGQGPEFLIYFQGTGAADDSGLPNDRFFAVRPEGSVSTLKIQRTERGDSAVYLCASSSGLAGAADTQYFGPGTRLTVL.

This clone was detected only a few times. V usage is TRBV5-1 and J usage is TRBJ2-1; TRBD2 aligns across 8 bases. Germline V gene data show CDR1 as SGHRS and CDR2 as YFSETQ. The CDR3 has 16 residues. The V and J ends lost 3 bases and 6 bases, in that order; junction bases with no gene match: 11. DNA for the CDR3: TGCGCCAGCAGCTGGGGGCCAGCGGGAGTGGGCAATGAGCAGTTCTTC. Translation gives CASSWGPAGVGNEQFF.

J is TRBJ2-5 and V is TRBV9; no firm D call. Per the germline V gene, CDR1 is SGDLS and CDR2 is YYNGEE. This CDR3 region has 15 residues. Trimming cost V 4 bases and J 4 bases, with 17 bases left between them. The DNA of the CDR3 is TGTGCCAGCAGCCCCCAATCTTTTAGTGGAGAGACCCAGTACTTC. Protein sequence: CASSPQSFSGETQYF.

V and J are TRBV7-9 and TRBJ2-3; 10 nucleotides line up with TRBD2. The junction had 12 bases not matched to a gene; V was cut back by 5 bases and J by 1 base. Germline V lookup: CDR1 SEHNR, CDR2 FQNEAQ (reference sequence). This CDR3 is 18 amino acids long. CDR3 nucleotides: TGTGCCAGCAGCCCTAAATTCAAAGCGGGAGGGCGCACAGATACGCAGTATTTT. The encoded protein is CASSPKFKAGGRTDTQYF.

The DNA for the CDR3 is TGTGCCACTCGCCCTAGGTACAATGAGCAGTTCTTC. It codes for CATRPRYNEQFF. The chain links TRBV10-3 to TRBJ2-1; D is unresolved. The ends were cut back, 10 bases at V and 4 bases at J, with 11 bases in the middle. The CDR3 spans 12 residues. Germline V CDR1 and CDR2: ENHRY, SYGVKD.

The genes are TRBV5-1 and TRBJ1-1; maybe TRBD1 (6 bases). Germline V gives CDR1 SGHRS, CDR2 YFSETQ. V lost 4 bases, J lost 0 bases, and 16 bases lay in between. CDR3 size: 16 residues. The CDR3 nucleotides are TGCGCCAGCAGCACCGACAGGAAGGGTATGAACACTGAAGCTTTCTTT. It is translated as CASSTDRKGMNTEAFF.